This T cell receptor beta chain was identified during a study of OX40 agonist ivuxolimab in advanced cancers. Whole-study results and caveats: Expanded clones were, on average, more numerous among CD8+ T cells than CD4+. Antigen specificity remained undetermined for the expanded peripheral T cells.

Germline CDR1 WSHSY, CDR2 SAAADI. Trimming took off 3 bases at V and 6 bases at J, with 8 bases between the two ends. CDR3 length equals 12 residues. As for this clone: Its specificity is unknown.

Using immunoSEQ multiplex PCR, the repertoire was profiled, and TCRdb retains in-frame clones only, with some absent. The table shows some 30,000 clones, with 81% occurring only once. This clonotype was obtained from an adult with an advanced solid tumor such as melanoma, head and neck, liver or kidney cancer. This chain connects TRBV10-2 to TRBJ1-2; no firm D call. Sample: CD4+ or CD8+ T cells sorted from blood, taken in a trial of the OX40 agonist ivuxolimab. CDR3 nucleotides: TGCGCCAGCAGTGATAACAGACATGGCTACACCTTC. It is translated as CASSDNRHGYTF.